Following are 16 T cell receptor beta chains from one sample sequenced in a study of T cell changes during pregnancy in multiple sclerosis (dated by TCRdb to about 2019). Libraries were built with the immunoSEQ multiplex PCR assay. What TCRdb holds here is the immuneACCESS table cut down to in-frame rearrangements. Part of the clones is not present; checked against another copy, under half of the missing clones reflect an unresolved V gene, and the others are unexplained. This sample lists about 36,000 clones; 93% were detected once. The top ten clonotypes cover approximately 0.38% of the sample. This material consisted of CD4+ T cells from peripheral blood mononuclear cells, taken in the first trimester of pregnancy. The receptors were sampled from a female donor with multiple sclerosis, enrolled in a pregnancy study.

The CDR3 reads CASTRARGEAFF. Written as DNA, the CDR3 is TGTGCCAGCACCCGGGCCCGGGGGGAAGCTTTCTTT. This chain uses TRBV6-6 with TRBJ1-1; TRBD1 might be the D (5 bases). CDR3 length: 12 residues. The ends were cut back, 7 bases at V and 8 bases at J, with 14 bases in the middle. CDR1 MNHNY and CDR2 SVGAGI come from the germline V gene (reference sequence).

This sequence joins TRBV18 and TRBJ1-5; 9 bases match TRBD1. Trimming took 6 bases from V and 2 from J; bases not matched to a gene: 5. CDR1 KGHSH and CDR2 LQKENI come from the germline V gene. This CDR3 comprises 15 residues. CDR3 protein: CASSLQGAGNQPQHF. CDR3 sequence (DNA): TGTGCCAGCTCTTTACAGGGGGCTGGCAATCAGCCCCAGCATTTT.

The chain employs TRBV10-1 and TRBJ2-5, with D perhaps TRBD1 (6 bases). V shed 0 bases and J shed 4 bases, with 12 bases lying between them. The CDR3 extends over 15 amino acids. Germline assignment: CDR1 WNHNN and CDR2 SYGVQD (reference sequence). This CDR3 is CASSESRGFAETQYF. The CDR3 DNA reads TGCGCCAGCAGTGAGTCTAGGGGGTTCGCAGAGACCCAGTACTTC.

With respect to this clone: Relative to the germline gene, one junction end is altered; a read error may explain this. The chain uses TRBV29-1 and TRBJ1-3; tentative D call: TRBD1 (5 bases). This CDR3 has 11 residues. CDR1 is SQVTM, CDR2 ANQGSEA, per germline. The CDR3 sequence is CSAGGATNPDF. CDR3 sequence (DNA): TGCAGCGCGGGGGGTGCGACAAACCCGGATTTT.

This chain connects TRBV19 to TRBJ1-5, with D possibly matching TRBD1 (5 bases). The germline V gene encodes CDR1 LNHDA and CDR2 SQIVND (reference sequence). The germline V and J ends were trimmed by 5 bases and 9 bases, with 20 bases remaining between them. This CDR3 has 15 residues. CDR3 nucleotides: TGTGCCAGTAGTGGAATTTCAGGGTCAGTGGGGCCCCAGCATTTT. Translated, it gives CASSGISGSVGPQHF.

V is TRBV28 and J is TRBJ2-1, with TRBD2 matching over 10 bases. The CDR3 covers 14 residues. Germline lookup yields CDR1 MDHEN and CDR2 SYDVKM. Unmatched junction bases numbered 4, after V lost 6 bases and J lost 5 bases. The CDR3 DNA reads as TGTGCCAGCAGCCTAGCGGGAGTTGACAATGAGCAGTTCTTC. This gives the protein CASSLAGVDNEQFF.

The rearrangement joins TRBV18 to TRBJ2-5, with 9 bases aligning to TRBD1. Germline CDR1 is KGHSH and CDR2 is LQKENI. After removal of 5 bases from V and 5 bases from J, the junction contained 9 bases not matched to a gene. The CDR3 runs to 15 residues. CDR3 in DNA: TGTGCCAGCTCATCAGGGACAGGGCACAGGGAGACCCAGTACTTC. This codes for CASSSGTGHRETQYF.

The chain links TRBV11-3 to TRBJ2-7; D might be TRBD1 (6 bases). Germline V CDR1 and CDR2: SGHNT, YENEEA. Trimming removed 3 bases at V and 6 bases at J, with 12 bases between. The CDR3 extends over 13 amino acids. CDR3 region: CASSLTDSLEQYF. CDR3 DNA sequence: TGTGCCAGCAGCTTGACGGACAGTCTCGAGCAGTACTTC.

This chain uses TRBV6-5 with TRBJ2-5; TRBD2 matches at 9 bases. V lost 2 bases and J lost 3; bases outside the gene matches: 7. This CDR3 has 16 residues. The germline V gene has CDR1 MNHEY and CDR2 SVGAGI. The CDR3 DNA is TGTGCCAGCAGTTACGGACCGGGACTAGCAGAAGAGACCCAGTACTTC. Encoded protein: CASSYGPGLAEETQYF.

The V call is TRBV7-6, the J call TRBJ2-7; D gene unclear. Trimming removed 5 bases at V and 3 bases at J, with 11 bases between. This CDR3 region has 13 residues. Germline V gives CDR1 SGHVS, CDR2 FNYEAQ. CDR3 protein: CASSHPGIYEQYF. CDR3 DNA: TGTGCCAGCAGCCATCCAGGTATCTACGAGCAGTACTTC.

This clone was seen once. V usage is TRBV19 and J usage is TRBJ2-1, with D perhaps matching TRBD1 (6 bases). The CDR3 totals 13 residues. Trimming took off 6 bases at V and 7 bases at J, with 13 bases between the two ends. Looked up from germline, CDR1 is LNHDA and CDR2 is SQIVND (reference sequence). CDR3 DNA: TGTGCCAGTAGATTGGGGACACTAAATGAGCAGTTCTTC. It yields the protein CASRLGTLNEQFF.

This clone was detected once. The J gene is TRBJ1-6, the V gene TRBV18; D unresolved. The CDR3 length is 14 residues. V lost 2 bases and J lost 5, with 7 bases in between. Germline V gene sequence: CDR1 KGHSH, CDR2 LQKENI. In DNA, the CDR3 is TGTGCCAGCTCACCAACAGCAGATAATTCACCCCTCCACTTT. Protein: CASSPTADNSPLHF.

The chain links TRBV5-4 to TRBJ2-3; 11 nucleotides align to TRBD2. CDR3 length: 16 residues. V trimming: 6 bases; J trimming: 0 bases; junction bases outside the gene matches: 6. The germline CDR1 and CDR2 sequences are SGHNT and YYREEE (reference sequence). The CDR3 coding sequence is TGTGCCAGCACCCCGAGGACTAGCGGGAGCACAGATACGCAGTATTTT. As protein: CASTPRTSGSTDTQYF.

The chain is built from TRBV7-2 and TRBJ1-5, with D perhaps TRBD1 (6 bases). Germline CDR1 and CDR2: SGHTA and FQGNSA. This CDR3 comprises 15 residues. The V end lost 1 base, the J end lost 7 bases, and 14 bases lay between the germline ends. In nucleotides, the CDR3 is TGTGCCAGCAGCTTAGGAGGCCAGGGGCCACAGCCCCAGCATTTT. Amino acid sequence: CASSLGGQGPQPQHF.

The CDR3 here is CATSRDGQGAAGANVLTF. The CDR3 DNA follows: TGTGCCACCAGCAGAGACGGACAGGGGGCCGCAGGGGCCAACGTCCTGACTTTC. V is TRBV15 and J is TRBJ2-6; TRBD1 matches at 11 bases. This CDR3 has 18 amino acids. Germline V gene sequence: CDR1 LNHNV, CDR2 YYDKDF (reference sequence). With V trimmed by 0 bases and J by 4 bases, 5 bases remained unmatched. The whole variable domain, filled in from reference TRBV15 and TRBJ2-6, reads DAMVIQNPRYQVTQFGKPVTLSCSQTLNHNVMYWYQQKSSQAPKLLFHYYDKDFNNEADTPDNFQSRRPNTSFCFLDIRSPGLGDTAMYLCATSRDGQGAAGANVLTFGAGSRLTVL.

The CDR3 coding sequence is TGTGCCAGCTCACCATTGGGGCGCGGGGGTCAGCCCCAGCATTTT. This encodes CASSPLGRGGQPQHF. This chain links TRBV18 with TRBJ1-5, with D possibly matching TRBD1 (5 bases). The CDR3 has 15 residues. V was trimmed by 2 bases and J by 6 bases, leaving 14 bases between them. Germline V gene sequence: CDR1 KGHSH, CDR2 LQKENI.